The rows below give T cell receptor beta chains drawn from one sample of a study of response to subunit inactivated influenza vaccine. Each CDR3 protein is one row after TCRdb ran MiXCR on the RT-PCR reads. This table holds 650,000 to 800,000 distinct CDR3 sequences, 11% to 15% found once. Sample: PBMCs from blood, taken around two weeks before vaccination. The receptors stem from a man aged 50 or older who received an inactivated influenza vaccine. The CDR3 runs from the conserved cysteine through the conserved F or W. A D gene is named only where the DNA matches it firmly. Clone size is given for some rows only: seen once, a few or many times, or a class if the clone is expanded.

clone_size	v_call	d_call	j_call	cdr3_aa	cdr3_nt
.	TRBV3-1	.	TRBJ2-7	CASSQVGIYEQYF	TGTGCCAGCAGCCAAGTCGGCATCTACGAGCAGTACTTC
many	TRBV4-1	.	TRBJ2-4	CASSHAPGEKGGLLNIQYF	TGCGCCAGCAGCCACGCTCCAGGAGAGAAAGGAGGGCTATTAAACATTCAGTACTTC
many	TRBV20-1	TRBD2	TRBJ2-1	CSARRSSGPLFNEQFF	TGCAGTGCTAGAAGGAGTAGCGGGCCACTTTTCAATGAGCAGTTCTTC
few	TRBV6-1	.	TRBJ1-4	CASSESSAGAYEKLFF	TGTGCCAGCAGTGAAAGTTCCGCTGGGGCCTATGAAAAACTGTTTTTT
few	TRBV7-2	TRBD1	TRBJ2-5	CASSLVGDRQETQYF	TGTGCCAGCAGCTTAGTCGGGGACAGGCAAGAGACCCAGTACTTC
many	TRBV5-1	.	TRBJ1-1	CASSFSGTNTEAFF	TGCGCCAGCAGCTTCTCGGGGACGAACACTGAAGCTTTCTTT
.	TRBV2	.	TRBJ2-1	CASSEFGGFEQLF	TGTGCCAGCAGTGAATTTGGGGGTTTTGAGCAGCTCTTC
once	TRBV5-1	.	TRBJ2-4	CASGLTDRGGSIQYF	TGCGCCAGCGGCTTGACAGACAGGGGCGGGAGCATTCAGTACTTC
.	TRBV5-1	.	TRBJ2-3	CASSLFAGRADTQYF	TGCGCCAGCAGCTTGTTTGCGGGGAGAGCAGATACGCAGTATTTT
many	TRBV7-8	TRBD1	TRBJ2-2	CASSRDSNTGELFF	TGTGCCAGCAGCCGGGACAGTAACACCGGGGAGCTGTTTTTT
many	TRBV29-1	TRBD1	TRBJ2-5	CSVAGQGFKTQYF	TGCAGCGTTGCGGGACAGGGTTTTAAGACCCAGTACTTC
few	TRBV12-3/TRBV12-4	.	TRBJ2-5	CASAIKQDGTQYF	TGTGCCAGCGCCATAAAACAGGACGGGACCCAGTACTTC